The 9 T cell receptor beta chains in this list originate from one sample, sequenced in a study of blood T cell repertoires in COVID-19 (TCRdb year 2020). Receptor amplification or capture employed the immunoSEQ multiplex PCR assay. The immuneACCESS repertoire file appears here via TCRdb, limited to in-frame rearrangements. These files lack a portion of the clones; in checked studies, under half of the deficit traces to unresolved V genes, and the cause of the others is not known. In this sample the table shows tens of thousands of clones, roughly 70% of which occur a single time. Jointly, the top ten make up just under 4% of the sample. Sequenced sample: peripheral blood. The receptors derive from a man aged 65 to 85 with COVID-19, enrolled during active disease.

This clone occurred many times. The CDR3 DNA follows: TGTGCCAGCAGTTCGGACAGGGCGTACTTC. Amino acid sequence: CASSSDRAYF. The J gene is TRBJ2-7, the V gene TRBV28; 8 bases fit TRBD1. The length of the CDR3 is 10 residues. Germline V gives CDR1 MDHEN, CDR2 SYDVKM. With 4 bases clipped from V and 12 bases from J, the junction kept 2 bases outside the gene matches.

This clone has more than one count but fewer than ten. V and J are TRBV5-4 and TRBJ2-3; a weak D match, TRBD2 (7 bases). CDR1 and CDR2 (germline): SGHNT, YYREEE (reference sequence). V was clipped by 2 bases and J by 6 bases, with 13 bases between them. This CDR3 has 14 amino acids. CDR3 residues: CASSFRGAPDTQYF. The DNA of the CDR3 is TGTGCCAGCAGCTTTCGGGGGGCGCCTGATACGCAGTATTTT.

This clone turned up a few times. V gene TRBV7-2 combines with J gene TRBJ1-6; D remains unclear. CDR3 size: 14 residues. The germline CDR1 and CDR2 sequences are SGHTA and FQGNSA. The V gene lost 1 base and the J gene lost 8 bases, with 9 bases spanning the gap. The CDR3 sequence: CASSLVAVDSPLHF. As DNA, the CDR3 is TGTGCCAGCAGCTTAGTGGCGGTGGATTCACCCCTCCACTTT.

In its sample, this clone was seen a few times. This chain connects TRBV14 to TRBJ1-1, with 10 bases identical to TRBD1. The V gene's germline CDR1 is SGHDN and CDR2 FVKESK. This CDR3 region has 12 residues. V shed 4 bases, J shed 7 bases, and the junction held 0 bases outside the gene matches. CDR3 nucleotide sequence: TGTGCCAGCAGCCGGGACAGGGGTGAAGCTTTCTTT. This translates into CASSRDRGEAFF.

This clone is medium-sized (0.01 to 0.1%) in the sample. V and J are TRBV4-2 and TRBJ2-1; TRBD2 matches 9 bases. V shed 4 bases, J shed 5 bases, and the junction held 9 bases outside the gene matches. The germline V gene encodes CDR1 LGHNA and CDR2 YNFKEQ. The CDR3 length is 16 residues. The CDR3 coding sequence is TGTGCCAGCAGCCGAAGCGGGGCTAGCGGGGACAATGAGCAGTTCTTC. This gives the protein CASSRSGASGDNEQFF.

This clone was detected many times. The chain uses TRBV28 and TRBJ1-2, with 7 bases fitting TRBD1. The CDR3 runs 13 residues. From germline, CDR1 is MDHEN and CDR2 SYDVKM. Trimming cost V 1 base and J 6 bases; bases outside gene matches: 2. CDR3 loop: CASSLSGGDGYTF. CDR3 coding DNA: TGTGCCAGCAGTTTATCAGGGGGTGATGGCTACACCTTC.

The chain links TRBV7-8 to TRBJ1-5; possible D gene TRBD1, 6 bases. This CDR3 is 21 amino acids long. Germline V gene data show CDR1 as SGHVS and CDR2 as FQNEAQ. V lost 1 base and J 2 bases, leaving 27 bases between the germline ends. In nucleotides, the CDR3 is TGTGCCAGCAGCTTAGGGGTTAGGAGACAACTACAGGGTAGCCGCAATCAGCCCCAGCATTTT. Its protein product is CASSLGVRRQLQGSRNQPQHF. Full variable domain (remainder filled in from reference TRBV7-8 and TRBJ1-5): GAGVSQSPRYKVAKRGQDVALRCDPISGHVSLFWYQQALGQGPEFLTYFQNEAQLDKSGLPSDRFFAERPEGSVSTLKIQRTQQEDSAVYLCASSLGVRRQLQGSRNQPQHFGDGTRLSIL.

This sequence joins TRBV3-1 (or the pseudogene TRBV3-2) and TRBJ2-4; 7 positions match TRBD1. Trimming removed 0 bases from V and 9 bases from J; junction bases left unmatched: 8. Germline values: CDR1 LGHDT, CDR2 YNNKEL (reference sequence). The CDR3 has 15 amino acids. In nucleotides, the CDR3 is TGTGCCAGCAGCCAAGATCACAGGGGTGATAGCATTCAGTACTTC. Translating it yields CASSQDHRGDSIQYF.

The rearrangement uses TRBV7-6 and TRBJ2-6, with 8 bases matching TRBD2. Unmatched junction bases numbered 9, after V lost 1 base and J lost 4 bases. The CDR3 contains 18 residues. The V gene's germline CDR1 is SGHVS and CDR2 FNYEAQ. DNA for the CDR3: TGTGCCAGCAGCTTAGACCCCGGGGGGGCGCGCGGGGCCAACGTCCTGACTTTC. Its protein product is CASSLDPGGARGANVLTF.